This T cell receptor beta chain comes out of a study of technical replicates of blood from a few donors. The protocol was immunoSEQ multiplex PCR, while the TCRdb copy is restricted to in-frame clones and leaves out a portion. Among around 58,000 clones, about 86% were seen once, and the ten largest hold about 5%. Germline V gene data show CDR1 as MNHEY and CDR2 as SMNVEV (reference sequence). The CDR3 consists of 14 residues. Trimming took 5 bases from V and 0 from J, leaving 10 bases between them. The rearrangement joins TRBV27 to TRBJ1-1; no definite D call. The clonotype originates from a human donor in good health. Some clones in this sample may be carry-over from other donors' samples. Sequenced: PBMCs. The CDR3 is CASSLRGLNTEAFF. In nucleotides, the CDR3 is TGTGCCAGCAGTCTTCGGGGTTTGAACACTGAAGCTTTCTTT.